The clone carrying this TCR beta chain was observed at least ten times. The antigen remains undetermined. The record originates from a study of CD8 T cells in ankylosing spondylitis. General study results and limits: Previously reported in reactive arthritis synovial fluid and blood were some of the motif variants.

Each CDR3 protein gets one entry after TCRdb re-called the 5' RACE reads with MiXCR. The repertoire holds nearly 350,000 distinct CDR3 sequences, with 14% to 15% as singletons. V lost 4 bases and J lost 3, with 9 bases in between. The germline V gene has CDR1 SQVTM and CDR2 ANQGSEA. This CDR3 contains 12 residues. This clonotype was sampled from a male donor with ankylosing spondylitis or in good health (not recorded which). The chain carries TRBV29-1 and TRBJ1-2, with D unresolved. Sequencing was done on a sample of blood, either unsorted or a sorted T cell fraction (not recorded which). DNA for the CDR3: TGCAGCGTTGGTGATAGTTACTATGGCTACACCTTC. This sequence encodes CSVGDSYYGYTF.